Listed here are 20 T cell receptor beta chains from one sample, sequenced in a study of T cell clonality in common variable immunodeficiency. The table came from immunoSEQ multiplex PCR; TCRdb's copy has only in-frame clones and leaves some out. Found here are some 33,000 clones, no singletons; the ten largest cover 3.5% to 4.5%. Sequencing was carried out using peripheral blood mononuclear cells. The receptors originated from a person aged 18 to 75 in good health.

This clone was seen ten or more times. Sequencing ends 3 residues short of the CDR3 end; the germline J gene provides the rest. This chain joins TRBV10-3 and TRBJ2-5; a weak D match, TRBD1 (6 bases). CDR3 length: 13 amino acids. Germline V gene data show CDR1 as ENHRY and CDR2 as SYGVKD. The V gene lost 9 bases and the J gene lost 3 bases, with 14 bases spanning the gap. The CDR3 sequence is CAIARGLKETQYF. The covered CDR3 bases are TGTGCCATTGCCAGGGGTTTAAAAGAGACC.

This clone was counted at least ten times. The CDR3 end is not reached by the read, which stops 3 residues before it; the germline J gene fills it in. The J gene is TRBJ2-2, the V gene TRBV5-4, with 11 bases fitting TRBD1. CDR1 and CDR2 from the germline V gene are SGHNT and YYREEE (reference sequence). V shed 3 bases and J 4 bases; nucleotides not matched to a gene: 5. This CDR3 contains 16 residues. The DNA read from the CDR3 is TGTGCCAGCAGCTCGGGACAGGGGGACAGCACCGGGGAG. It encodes CASSSGQGDSTGE. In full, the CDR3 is CASSSGQGDSTGELFF.

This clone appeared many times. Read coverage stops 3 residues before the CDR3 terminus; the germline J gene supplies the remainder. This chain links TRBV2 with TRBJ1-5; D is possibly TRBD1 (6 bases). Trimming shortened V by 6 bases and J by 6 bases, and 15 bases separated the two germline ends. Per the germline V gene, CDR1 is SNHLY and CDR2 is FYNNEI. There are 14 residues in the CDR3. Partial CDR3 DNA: TGTGCCAGCAGCGAGTCAGGGGCTGGTCAGCCC. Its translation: CASSESGAGQP. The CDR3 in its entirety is CASSESGAGQPQHF.

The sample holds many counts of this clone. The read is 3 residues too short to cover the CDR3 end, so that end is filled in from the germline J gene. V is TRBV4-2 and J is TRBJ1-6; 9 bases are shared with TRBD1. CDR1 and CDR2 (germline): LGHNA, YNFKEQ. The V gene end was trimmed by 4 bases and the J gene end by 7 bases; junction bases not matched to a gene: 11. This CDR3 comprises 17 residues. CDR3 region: CASSPPGTGLSNSPLHF. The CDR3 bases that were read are TGTGCCAGCAGCCCCCCGGGGACAGGGCTATCGAATTCACCC.

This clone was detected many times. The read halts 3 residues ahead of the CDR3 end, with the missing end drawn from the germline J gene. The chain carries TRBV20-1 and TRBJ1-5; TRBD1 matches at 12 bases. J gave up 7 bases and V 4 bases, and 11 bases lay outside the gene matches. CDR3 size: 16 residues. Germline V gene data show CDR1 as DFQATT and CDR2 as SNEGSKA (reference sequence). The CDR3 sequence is CSATETGTGGGQPQHF. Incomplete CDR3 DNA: TGCAGTGCTACTGAAACCGGGACAGGGGGCGGGCAGCCC.

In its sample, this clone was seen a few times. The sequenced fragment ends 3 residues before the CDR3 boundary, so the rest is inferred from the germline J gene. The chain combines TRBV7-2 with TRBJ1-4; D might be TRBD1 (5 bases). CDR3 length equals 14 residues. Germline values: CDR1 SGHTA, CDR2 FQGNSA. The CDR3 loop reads CASSRPQGANVLFF. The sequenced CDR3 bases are TGTGCCAGCAGCCGACCGCAAGGGGCCAACGTA.

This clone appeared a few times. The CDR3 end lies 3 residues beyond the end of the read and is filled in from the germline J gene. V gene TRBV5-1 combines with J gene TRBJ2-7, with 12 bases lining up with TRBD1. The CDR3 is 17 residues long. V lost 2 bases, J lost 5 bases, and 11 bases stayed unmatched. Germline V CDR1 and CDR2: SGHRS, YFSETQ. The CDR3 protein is CASSFIPGTGGLNEQYF. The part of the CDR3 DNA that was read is TGCGCCAGCAGCTTCATTCCCGGGACAGGGGGCTTAAACGAG.

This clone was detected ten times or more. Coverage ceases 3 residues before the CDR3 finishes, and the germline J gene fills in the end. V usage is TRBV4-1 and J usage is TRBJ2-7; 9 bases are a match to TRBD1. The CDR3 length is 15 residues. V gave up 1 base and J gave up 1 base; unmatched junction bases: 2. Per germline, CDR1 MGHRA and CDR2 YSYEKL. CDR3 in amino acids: CASSQGGQGSYEQYF. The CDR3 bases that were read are TGCGCCAGCAGCCAAGGGGGACAGGGATCCTACGAG.

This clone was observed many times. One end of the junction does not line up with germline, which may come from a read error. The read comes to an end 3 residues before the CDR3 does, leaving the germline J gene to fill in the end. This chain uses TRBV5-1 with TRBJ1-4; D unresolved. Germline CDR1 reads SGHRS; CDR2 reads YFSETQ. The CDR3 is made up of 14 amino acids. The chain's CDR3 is CASSNASTNERLFF. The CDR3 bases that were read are TGCGCCAGCAGCAACGCCTCAACTAATGAAAGA.

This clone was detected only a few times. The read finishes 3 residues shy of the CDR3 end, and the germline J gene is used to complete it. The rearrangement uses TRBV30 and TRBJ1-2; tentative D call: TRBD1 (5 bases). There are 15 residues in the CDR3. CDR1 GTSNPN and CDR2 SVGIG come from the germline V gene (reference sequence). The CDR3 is CAWRTGLEITDTYTF. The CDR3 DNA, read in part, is TGTGCCTGGAGAACGGGACTAGAGATCACAGATACC.

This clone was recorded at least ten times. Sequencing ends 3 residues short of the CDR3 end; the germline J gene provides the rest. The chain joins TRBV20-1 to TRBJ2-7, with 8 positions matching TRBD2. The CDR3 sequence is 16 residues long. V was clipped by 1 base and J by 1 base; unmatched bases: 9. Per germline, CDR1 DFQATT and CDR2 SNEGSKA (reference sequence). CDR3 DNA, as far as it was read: TGCAGTGCTAGAGTCCCAACTAGCGGTTTTTCCTACGAG. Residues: CSARVPTSGFSYE. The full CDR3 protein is CSARVPTSGFSYEQYF.

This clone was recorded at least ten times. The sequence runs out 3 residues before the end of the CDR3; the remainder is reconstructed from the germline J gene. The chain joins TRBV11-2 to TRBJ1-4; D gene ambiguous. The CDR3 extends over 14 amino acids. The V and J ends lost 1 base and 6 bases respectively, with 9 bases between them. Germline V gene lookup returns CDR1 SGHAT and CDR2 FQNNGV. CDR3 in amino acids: CASSLGTGDEKLFF. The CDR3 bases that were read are TGTGCCAGCAGCTTAGGGACCGGGGATGAAAAA. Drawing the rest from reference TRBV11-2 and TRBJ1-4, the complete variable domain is EAGVAQSPRYKIIEKRQSVAFWCNPISGHATLYWYQQILGQGPKLLIQFQNNGVVDDSQLPKDRFSAERLKGVDSTLKIQPAKLEDSAVYLCASSLGTGDEKLFFGSGTQLSVL.

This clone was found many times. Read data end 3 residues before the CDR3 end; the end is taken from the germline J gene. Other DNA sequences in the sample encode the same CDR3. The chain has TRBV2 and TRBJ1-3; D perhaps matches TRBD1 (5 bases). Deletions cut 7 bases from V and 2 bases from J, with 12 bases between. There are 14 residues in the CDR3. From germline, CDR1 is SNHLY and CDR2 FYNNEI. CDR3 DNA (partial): TGTGCCAGCAAAGGAGGGGCGGCTGGAAACACC. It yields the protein CASKGGAAGNT. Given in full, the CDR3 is CASKGGAAGNTIYF.

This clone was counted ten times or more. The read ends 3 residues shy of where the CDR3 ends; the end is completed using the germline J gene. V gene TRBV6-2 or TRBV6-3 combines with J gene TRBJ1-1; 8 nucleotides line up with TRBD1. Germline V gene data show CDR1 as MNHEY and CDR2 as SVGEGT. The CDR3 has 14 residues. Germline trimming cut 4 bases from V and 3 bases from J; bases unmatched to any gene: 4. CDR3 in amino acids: CASSFLDRDTEAFF. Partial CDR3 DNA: TGTGCCAGCAGTTTCCTGGACAGGGACACTGAA.

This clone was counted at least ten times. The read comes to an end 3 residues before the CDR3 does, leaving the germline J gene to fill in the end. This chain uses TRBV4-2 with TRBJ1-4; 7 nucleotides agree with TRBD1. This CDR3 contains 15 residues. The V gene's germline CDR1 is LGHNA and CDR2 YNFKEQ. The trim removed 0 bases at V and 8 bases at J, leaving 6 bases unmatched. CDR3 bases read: TGTGCCAGCAGCCAAGATAAGAGGGGGCGAGAAAAA. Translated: CASSQDKRGREK. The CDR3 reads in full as CASSQDKRGREKLFF.

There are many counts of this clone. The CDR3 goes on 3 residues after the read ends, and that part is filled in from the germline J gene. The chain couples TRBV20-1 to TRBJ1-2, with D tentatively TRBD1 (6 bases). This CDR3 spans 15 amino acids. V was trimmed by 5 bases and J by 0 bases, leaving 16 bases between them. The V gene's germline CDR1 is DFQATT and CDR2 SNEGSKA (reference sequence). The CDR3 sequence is CSARRGGEANYGYTF. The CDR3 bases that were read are TGCAGTGCTCGCCGAGGGGGGGAAGCTAACTATGGC.

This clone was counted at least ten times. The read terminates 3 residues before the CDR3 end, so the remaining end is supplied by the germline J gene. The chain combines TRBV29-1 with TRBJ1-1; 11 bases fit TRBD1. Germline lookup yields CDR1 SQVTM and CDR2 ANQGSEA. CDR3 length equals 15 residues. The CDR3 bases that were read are TGCAGCGTTGAAGATAGGGGACAGGGGGTCCTGAGT. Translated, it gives CSVEDRGQGVLS. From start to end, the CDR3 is CSVEDRGQGVLSAFF.

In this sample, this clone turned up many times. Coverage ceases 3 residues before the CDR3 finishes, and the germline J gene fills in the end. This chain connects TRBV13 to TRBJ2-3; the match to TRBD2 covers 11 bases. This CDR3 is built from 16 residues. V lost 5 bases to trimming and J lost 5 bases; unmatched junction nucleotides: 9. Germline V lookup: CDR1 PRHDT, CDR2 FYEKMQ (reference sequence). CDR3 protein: CASSPLLSGGGDTQYF. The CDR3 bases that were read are TGTGCCAGCAGCCCCCTCCTTAGCGGGGGGGGAGATACG. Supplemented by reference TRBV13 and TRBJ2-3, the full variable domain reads AAGVIQSPRHLIKEKRETATLKCYPIPRHDTVYWYQQGPGQDPQFLISFYEKMQSDKGSIPDRFSAQQFSDYHSELNMSSLELGDSALYFCASSPLLSGGGDTQYFGPGTRLTVL.

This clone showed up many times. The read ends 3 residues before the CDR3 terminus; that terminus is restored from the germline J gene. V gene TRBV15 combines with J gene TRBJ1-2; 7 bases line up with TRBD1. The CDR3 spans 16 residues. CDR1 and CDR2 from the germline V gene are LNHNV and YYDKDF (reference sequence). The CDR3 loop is CATSTSPTGTLDTYTF. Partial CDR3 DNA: TGTGCCACCAGCACCTCCCCGACAGGGACTCTAGATACG.

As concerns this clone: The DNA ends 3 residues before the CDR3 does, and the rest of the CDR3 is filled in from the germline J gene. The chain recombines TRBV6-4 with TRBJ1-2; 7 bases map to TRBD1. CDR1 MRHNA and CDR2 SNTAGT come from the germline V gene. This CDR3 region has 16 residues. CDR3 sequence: CASSVGGDSLSHDYTF. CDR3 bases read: TGTGCCAGCAGTGTCGGAGGGGACAGCCTAAGCCATGAC.